Each of the 29 T cell receptor beta chains below was sequenced from the same sample in a study of control samples from healthy donors and cancer patients. Profiled with immunoSEQ multiplex PCR; TCRdb holds only in-frame clones, not every one. The table records some 140,000 clones, around 96% of them present only once. The sequenced material came from blood. The receptors here all came from a middle-aged man in good health.

The chain is built from TRBV6-5 and TRBJ1-5; 9 bases agree with TRBD1. The CDR3 is 15 residues long. Per germline, CDR1 MNHEY and CDR2 SVGAGI. Losses at the gene ends were 5 bases for V and 1 base for J; bases not matched to a gene: 3. CDR3: CASSRTGESNQPQHF. The DNA of the CDR3 is TGTGCCAGCAGTCGGACAGGGGAGAGCAATCAGCCCCAGCATTTT.

J is TRBJ2-2 and V is TRBV9; D is uncertain. Germline CDR1 reads SGDLS; CDR2 reads YYNGEE. Deletions cut 0 bases from V and 7 bases from J, with 7 bases between. The CDR3 runs to 13 residues. In nucleotides, the CDR3 is TGTGCCAGCAGCGTAGCTCGGGTCGGGGAGCTGTTTTTT. It specifies CASSVARVGELFF. Together with reference TRBV9 and TRBJ2-2, the CDR3 gives the full variable domain: DSGVTQTPKHLITATGQRVTLRCSPRSGDLSVYWYQQSLDQGLQFLIQYYNGEERAKGNILERFSAQQFPDLHSELNLSSLELGDSALYFCASSVARVGELFFGEGSRLTVL.

This chain uses TRBV6-6 with TRBJ1-6, with TRBD1 identical over 9 bases. Per germline, CDR1 MNHNY and CDR2 SVGAGI (reference sequence). CDR3 length equals 14 residues. Unmatched junction bases numbered 6, after V lost 6 bases and J lost 9 bases. CDR3 protein: CASSRDREGSPLHF. As DNA, the CDR3 is TGTGCCAGCAGCCGGGACAGGGAGGGTTCACCCCTCCACTTT.

This chain links TRBV7-7 with TRBJ2-1; possibly TRBD2 for D (6 bases). V was trimmed by 0 bases and J by 6 bases, leaving 12 bases between them. The V gene's germline CDR1 is SSHAT and CDR2 FNYEAQ (reference sequence). This CDR3 has 15 amino acids. The CDR3 DNA reads TGTGCCAGCAGCTTAGCCGCGGGGCCCGCCAATGAGCAGTTCTTC. It yields the protein CASSLAAGPANEQFF.

The chain uses TRBV5-1 and TRBJ1-1, with D unresolved. Germline V gene sequence: CDR1 SGHRS, CDR2 YFSETQ. Trimming left V 3 bases short and J 5 bases short, with 11 bases between. The CDR3 contains 13 residues. For the CDR3, the DNA is TGCGCCAGCAGCTATGGGGTTAGGACTGAAGCTTTCTTT. Its translation: CASSYGVRTEAFF. The complete variable domain, with remaining parts taken from reference TRBV5-1 and TRBJ1-1, reads KAGVTQTPRYLIKTRGQQVTLSCSPISGHRSVSWYQQTPGQGLQFLFEYFSETQRNKGNFPGRFSGRQFSNSRSEMNVSTLELGDSALYLCASSYGVRTEAFFGQGTRLTVV.

The chain employs TRBV5-1 and TRBJ1-2; tentative D call: TRBD1 (5 bases). The CDR3 has 14 residues. CDR1 is SGHRS, CDR2 YFSETQ, per germline. Trimming cost V 4 bases and J 4 bases, with 14 bases left between them. The CDR3 loop reads CASSEGPGVYGYTF. The CDR3, as DNA: TGCGCCAGCAGCGAGGGACCGGGGGTCTATGGCTACACCTTC.

The chain is built from TRBV30 and TRBJ2-1; TRBD2 agrees at 9 bases. This CDR3 is built from 13 residues. J was trimmed by 15 bases and V by 2 bases; bases with no gene match: 11. In germline, CDR1 is GTSNPN, CDR2 SVGIG (reference sequence). CDR3 sequence: CAWSSGGTLLRFF. CDR3 DNA sequence: TGTGCCTGGAGTAGCGGGGGGACCCTCCTGCGGTTCTTC.

This chain joins TRBV28 and TRBJ1-3; the D is unclear. The V end lost 6 bases, the J end lost 4 bases, and 22 bases lay between the germline ends. There are 17 residues in the CDR3. Germline CDR1 and CDR2: MDHEN and SYDVKM. The CDR3 is CASSSQPTPSVGNTIYF. The CDR3 DNA is TGTGCCAGCAGCTCCCAACCTACACCCTCCGTCGGAAACACCATATATTTT.

This clone was seen more than once but under ten times. This chain connects TRBV20-1 to TRBJ1-1; D not resolved. The germline gives CDR1 DFQATT, CDR2 SNEGSKA (reference sequence). CDR3 length equals 11 residues. Trimming shortened V by 3 bases and J by 8 bases, and 10 bases separated the two germline ends. Here the CDR3 DNA reads TGCAGTGCTAGCGGGCTTTCGGAAGCTTTCTTT. It is translated as CSASGLSEAFF.

This clone was detected only once. J is TRBJ1-2 and V is TRBV29-1; 7 bases align to TRBD1. Germline trimming cut 5 bases from V and 6 bases from J; bases unmatched to any gene: 3. Germline-derived CDR1 and CDR2 are SQVTM and ANQGSEA. The CDR3 runs 11 residues. The CDR3: CSVSGGDGYTF. CDR3 DNA sequence: TGCAGCGTTTCAGGGGGGGATGGCTACACCTTC.

V is TRBV6-2 or TRBV6-3 and J is TRBJ2-7, with 10 bases that match TRBD1. V lost 5 bases, J lost 2 bases, and 3 bases stayed unmatched. The CDR3 runs to 14 residues. Germline-derived CDR1 and CDR2 are MNHEY and SVGEGT. The CDR3 protein is CASSRQGAPYEQYF. The CDR3 DNA reads TGTGCCAGCAGTAGACAGGGGGCACCCTACGAGCAGTACTTC.

The rearrangement links TRBV4-1 to TRBJ1-5; no definite D call. CDR1 and CDR2 (germline): MGHRA, YSYEKL. Trimming removed 1 base from V and 2 bases from J, with 9 bases in between. The CDR3 has 15 amino acids. The CDR3 DNA reads as TGCGCCAGCAGCCAAGCGAGGGTCGGCAATCAGCCCCAGCATTTT. The encoded protein is CASSQARVGNQPQHF.

This sequence joins TRBV5-5 and TRBJ1-2; D gene ambiguous. V lost 0 bases to trimming and J lost 8 bases, with 11 bases between them. Germline V CDR1 and CDR2: SGHKS, YYEKEE (reference sequence). This CDR3 comprises 13 residues. In DNA form, the CDR3 reads TGTGCCAGCAGCTTGGCAGGATTAGGGGGCTACACCTTC. This translates into CASSLAGLGGYTF.

In DNA, the CDR3 is TGTGCCAGCAGCGTAGGGGGTCGAAAGTTCACAGATACGCAGTATTTT. Its translation is CASSVGGRKFTDTQYF. The rearrangement joins TRBV9 to TRBJ2-3; no reliable D call. With 0 bases removed from V and 2 bases from J, the gap between germline ends came to 13 bases. This CDR3 region has 16 residues. Per germline, CDR1 SGDLS and CDR2 YYNGEE.

This chain uses TRBV5-1 with TRBJ2-3; D might be TRBD1 or TRBD2, each matching 5 bases. The CDR3 is made up of 13 amino acids. The V and J ends lost 5 bases and 9 bases respectively, with 16 bases between them. The germline V gene has CDR1 SGHRS and CDR2 YFSETQ. DNA of the CDR3: TGCGCCAGCAGGAGCGGAGGCAGGGAGACGCAGTATTTT. This translates into CASRSGGRETQYF. The full variable domain, its missing parts supplied by reference TRBV5-1 and TRBJ2-3, is KAGVTQTPRYLIKTRGQQVTLSCSPISGHRSVSWYQQTPGQGLQFLFEYFSETQRNKGNFPGRFSGRQFSNSRSEMNVSTLELGDSALYLCASRSGGRETQYFGPGTRLTVL.

V is TRBV18 and J is TRBJ1-2, with 7 bases identical to TRBD1. CDR3 size: 13 residues. The ends lost 2 bases at V and 4 bases at J; junction bases unmatched: 1. Per the germline V gene, CDR1 is KGHSH and CDR2 is LQKENI. In DNA form, the CDR3 reads TGTGCCAGCTCACCAGGGACAGTCTATGGCTACACCTTC. This codes for CASSPGTVYGYTF.

The chain links TRBV4-1 to TRBJ1-1, with 9 bases fitting TRBD1. The CDR3 extends over 15 amino acids. J lost 4 bases, V lost 1 base, and 4 bases had no gene match. Germline values: CDR1 MGHRA, CDR2 YSYEKL. CDR3 in amino acids: CASSQADRGFTEAFF. As DNA, the CDR3 is TGCGCCAGCAGCCAAGCTGACAGGGGGTTCACTGAAGCTTTCTTT.

V and J are TRBV28 and TRBJ2-1; 12 bases match TRBD2. V shed 6 bases, J shed 0 bases, and the junction held 15 bases outside the gene matches. This CDR3 comprises 20 residues. Germline values: CDR1 MDHEN, CDR2 SYDVKM. CDR3 protein: CASRPSRYRTSGASYNEQFF. Written as DNA, the CDR3 is TGTGCCAGCAGACCTTCCCGATATCGGACTAGCGGGGCCTCCTACAATGAGCAGTTCTTC.

The rearrangement uses TRBV6-1 and TRBJ1-3, with D unclear. Germline CDR1 reads MNHNS; CDR2 reads SASEGT. Trimming removed 1 base from V and 0 bases from J, with 7 bases in between. This CDR3 has 15 amino acids. Here the CDR3 reads CASSEDYISGNTIYF. CDR3 bases: TGTGCCAGCAGTGAAGATTACATCTCTGGAAACACCATATATTTT.

CDR3 sequence: CASSIQGGYGYTF. The CDR3 nucleotides are TGTGCCAGCAGCATACAGGGGGGCTATGGCTACACCTTC. The rearrangement joins TRBV2 to TRBJ1-2; 8 bases agree with TRBD1. This CDR3 region has 13 residues. Germline CDR1 and CDR2: SNHLY and FYNNEI. V lost 6 bases and J lost 4; bases outside the gene matches: 4.

V gene TRBV29-1 combines with J gene TRBJ2-7; D call uncertain. This CDR3 has 13 amino acids. V was clipped by 1 base and J by 1 base, with 8 bases between them. Looked up from germline, CDR1 is SQVTM and CDR2 is ANQGSEA. CDR3 sequence: CSVEVVNSYEQYF. The DNA for the CDR3 is TGCAGCGTTGAAGTGGTGAATTCCTACGAGCAGTACTTC.

This clone showed up just once. The sample holds other DNA sequences that translate to the same CDR3. The chain links TRBV28 to TRBJ1-5; unclear D gene. Trimming stripped 5 bases from V and 2 bases from J, with 10 bases between. The CDR3 covers 14 residues. Germline loops: CDR1 MDHEN, CDR2 SYDVKM. The CDR3 bases are TGTGCCAGCAGTCCCCGCGGGGGCAATCAGCCCCAGCATTTT. Residues: CASSPRGGNQPQHF.

V usage is TRBV18 and J usage is TRBJ1-4; TRBD1 is a possible D gene (6 bases). Germline CDR1 reads KGHSH; CDR2 reads LQKENI. The CDR3 covers 15 residues. Trimming pared 1 base from V and 6 bases from J, leaving 12 bases between. This chain's CDR3 is CASSPLGGADEKLFF. The CDR3 DNA is TGTGCCAGCTCACCACTCGGGGGGGCGGATGAAAAACTGTTTTTT.

This chain uses TRBV19 with TRBJ1-2, with D maybe TRBD1 (6 bases). The CDR3 sequence is 13 residues long. Trimming stripped 1 base from V and 7 bases from J, with 10 bases between. Germline V gene sequence: CDR1 LNHDA, CDR2 SQIVND (reference sequence). The CDR3 sequence: CASSIVAGAGYTF. DNA of the CDR3: TGTGCCAGTAGTATAGTGGCAGGGGCTGGCTACACCTTC.

The chain carries TRBV5-1 and TRBJ1-2, with 7 bases fitting TRBD1. This CDR3 comprises 15 residues. Germline CDR1 is SGHRS and CDR2 is YFSETQ. V lost 4 bases to trimming and J lost 5 bases; unmatched junction nucleotides: 11. The DNA for the CDR3 is TGCGCCAGCAGCCTTCTCACAGGGGCCGCATATGGCTACACCTTC. This gives the protein CASSLLTGAAYGYTF.

This chain uses TRBV27 with TRBJ2-1; TRBD2 might be the D (7 bases). The V gene's germline CDR1 is MNHEY and CDR2 SMNVEV (reference sequence). The CDR3 extends over 15 amino acids. V lost 5 bases and J 7 bases, leaving 18 bases between the germline ends. CDR3 protein: CASSRLWGGRNEQFF. The CDR3, as DNA: TGTGCCAGCAGTCGTCTCTGGGGGGGGCGAAATGAGCAGTTCTTC.

The table lists this clone with a count of one. The chain uses TRBV7-2 and TRBJ1-2, with D perhaps matching TRBD1 (5 bases). The CDR3 totals 13 residues. Trimming removed 4 bases at V and 4 bases at J, with 10 bases between. The V gene's germline CDR1 is SGHTA and CDR2 FQGNSA. CDR3 amino acids: CASSSQAGYGYTF. In DNA form, the CDR3 reads TGTGCCAGCAGCTCACAGGCTGGCTATGGCTACACCTTC.

This chain connects TRBV18 to TRBJ2-1, with TRBD1 identical over 8 bases. Unmatched junction bases numbered 7, after V lost 2 bases and J lost 7 bases. The CDR3 runs 15 residues. Germline loops: CDR1 KGHSH, CDR2 LQKENI. The CDR3 DNA reads TGTGCCAGCTCACCAAGGCAGGGGGCGGTGAATGAGCAGTTCTTC. It is translated as CASSPRQGAVNEQFF.

This chain uses TRBV3-1 (or the pseudogene TRBV3-2) with TRBJ1-6; tentative D call: TRBD1 (6 bases). The CDR3 is 17 amino acids. CDR1 LGHDT and CDR2 YNNKEL come from the germline V gene (reference sequence). V lost 1 base to trimming and J lost 12 bases, with 22 bases between them. CDR3 residues: CASSQGVGGLGLVPLHF. For the CDR3, the DNA is TGTGCCAGCAGCCAAGGGGTCGGGGGGCTCGGTTTGGTACCCCTCCACTTT.